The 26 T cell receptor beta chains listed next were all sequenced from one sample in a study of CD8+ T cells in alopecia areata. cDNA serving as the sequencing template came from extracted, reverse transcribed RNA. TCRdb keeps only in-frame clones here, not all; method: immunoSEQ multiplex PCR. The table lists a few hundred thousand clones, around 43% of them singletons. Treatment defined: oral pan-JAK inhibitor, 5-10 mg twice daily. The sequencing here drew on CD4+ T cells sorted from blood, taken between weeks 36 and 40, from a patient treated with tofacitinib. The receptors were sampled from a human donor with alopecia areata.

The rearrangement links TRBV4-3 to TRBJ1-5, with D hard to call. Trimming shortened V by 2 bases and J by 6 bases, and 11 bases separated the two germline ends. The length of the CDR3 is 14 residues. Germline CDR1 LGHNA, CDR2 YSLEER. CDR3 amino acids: CASSQREGGQPQHF. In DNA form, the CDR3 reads TGCGCCAGCAGCCAAAGGGAGGGCGGTCAGCCCCAGCATTTT.

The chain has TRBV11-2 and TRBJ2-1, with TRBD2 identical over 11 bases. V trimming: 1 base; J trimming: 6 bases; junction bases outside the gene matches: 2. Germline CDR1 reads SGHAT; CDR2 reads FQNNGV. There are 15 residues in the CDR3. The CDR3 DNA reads TGTGCCAGCAGCTTAGTTAGCGGGAGGGCCAATGAGCAGTTCTTC. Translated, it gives CASSLVSGRANEQFF.

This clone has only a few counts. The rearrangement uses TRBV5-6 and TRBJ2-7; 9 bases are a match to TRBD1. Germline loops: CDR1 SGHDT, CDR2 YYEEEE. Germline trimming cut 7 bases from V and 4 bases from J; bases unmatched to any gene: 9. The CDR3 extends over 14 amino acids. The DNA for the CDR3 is TGTGCCAGCGGGCGATGGGACAGGGCATACGAGCAGTACTTC. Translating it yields CASGRWDRAYEQYF.

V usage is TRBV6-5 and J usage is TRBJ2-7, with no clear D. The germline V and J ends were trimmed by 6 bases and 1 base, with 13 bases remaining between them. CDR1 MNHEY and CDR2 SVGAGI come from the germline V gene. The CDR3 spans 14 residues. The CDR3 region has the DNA TGTGCCAGCAGCAGGCTTTTAGGGTCCTACGAGCAGTACTTC. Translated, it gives CASSRLLGSYEQYF.

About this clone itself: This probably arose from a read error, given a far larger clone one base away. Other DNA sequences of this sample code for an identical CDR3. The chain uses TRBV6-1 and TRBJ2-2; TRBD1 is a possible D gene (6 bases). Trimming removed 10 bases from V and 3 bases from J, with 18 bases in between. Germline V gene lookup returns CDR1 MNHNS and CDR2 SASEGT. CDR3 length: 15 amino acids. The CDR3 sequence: CATTPDRGHTGELFF. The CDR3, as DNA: TGTGCCACCACGCCGGACAGAGGACACACCGGGGAGCTGTTTTTT.

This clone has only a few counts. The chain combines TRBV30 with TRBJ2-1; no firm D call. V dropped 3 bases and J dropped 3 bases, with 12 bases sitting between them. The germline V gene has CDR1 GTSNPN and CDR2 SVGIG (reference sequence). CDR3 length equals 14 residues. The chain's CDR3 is CAWSVRRSYNEQFF. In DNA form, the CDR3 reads TGTGCCTGGAGCGTTAGACGGAGCTACAATGAGCAGTTCTTC. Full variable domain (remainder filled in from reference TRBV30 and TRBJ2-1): SQTIHQWPATLVQPVGSPLSLECTVEGTSNPNLYWYRQAAGRGLQLLFYSVGIGQISSEVPQNLSASRPQDRQFILSSKKLLLSDSGFYLCAWSVRRSYNEQFFGPGTRLTVL.

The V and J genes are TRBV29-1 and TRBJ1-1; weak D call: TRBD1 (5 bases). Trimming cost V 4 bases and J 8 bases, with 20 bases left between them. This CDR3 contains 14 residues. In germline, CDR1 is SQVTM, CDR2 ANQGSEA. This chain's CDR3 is CSVAKMEGLDEAFF. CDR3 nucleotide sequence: TGCAGCGTTGCCAAGATGGAGGGACTCGACGAAGCTTTCTTT.

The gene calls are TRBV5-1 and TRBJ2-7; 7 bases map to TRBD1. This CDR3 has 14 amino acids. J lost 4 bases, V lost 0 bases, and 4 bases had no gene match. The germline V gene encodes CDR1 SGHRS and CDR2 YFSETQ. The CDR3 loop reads CASSLETGLYEQYF. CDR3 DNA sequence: TGCGCCAGCAGCTTGGAGACAGGGCTATACGAGCAGTACTTC.

CDR3 protein: CASSSPDEGAEETQYF. The DNA for the CDR3 is TGTGCCAGCAGTTCGCCGGATGAGGGGGCGGAAGAGACCCAGTACTTC. V usage is TRBV6-5 and J usage is TRBJ2-5; 7 bases map to TRBD1. V lost 4 bases and J lost 3; bases outside the gene matches: 11. Looked up from germline, CDR1 is MNHEY and CDR2 is SVGAGI. CDR3 size: 16 residues.

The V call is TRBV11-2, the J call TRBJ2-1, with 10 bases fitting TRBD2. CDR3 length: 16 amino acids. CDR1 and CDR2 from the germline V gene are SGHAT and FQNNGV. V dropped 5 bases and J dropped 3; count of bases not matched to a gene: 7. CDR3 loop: CASSLMGLANYNEQFF. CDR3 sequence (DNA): TGTGCCAGCAGCCTAATGGGACTAGCGAACTACAATGAGCAGTTCTTC.

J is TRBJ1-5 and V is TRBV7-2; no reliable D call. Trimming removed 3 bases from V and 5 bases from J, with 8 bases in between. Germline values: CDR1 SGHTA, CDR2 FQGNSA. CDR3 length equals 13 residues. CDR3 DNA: TGTGCCAGCAGCTTTAAGGTCGATCAGCCCCAGCATTTT. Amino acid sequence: CASSFKVDQPQHF.

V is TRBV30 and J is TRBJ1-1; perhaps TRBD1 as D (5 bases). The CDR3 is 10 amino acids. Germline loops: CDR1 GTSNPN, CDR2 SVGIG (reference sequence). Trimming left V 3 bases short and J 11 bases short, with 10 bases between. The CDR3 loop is CAWSQGVAFF. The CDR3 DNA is TGTGCCTGGAGCCAGGGAGTCGCTTTCTTT.

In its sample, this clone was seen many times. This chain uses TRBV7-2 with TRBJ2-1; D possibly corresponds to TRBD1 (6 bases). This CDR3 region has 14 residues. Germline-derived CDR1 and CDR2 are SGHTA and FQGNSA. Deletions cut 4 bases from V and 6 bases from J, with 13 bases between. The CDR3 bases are TGTGCCAGCAGCTCCTTGGACAGATTCAATGAGCAGTTCTTC. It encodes CASSSLDRFNEQFF.

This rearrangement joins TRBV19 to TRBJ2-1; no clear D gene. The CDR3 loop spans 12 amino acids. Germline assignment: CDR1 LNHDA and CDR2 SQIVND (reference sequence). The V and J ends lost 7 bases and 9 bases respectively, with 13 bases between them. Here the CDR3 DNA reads TGTGCCAGTATGAGGCAGGTCGGTGAGCAGTTCTTC. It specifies CASMRQVGEQFF.

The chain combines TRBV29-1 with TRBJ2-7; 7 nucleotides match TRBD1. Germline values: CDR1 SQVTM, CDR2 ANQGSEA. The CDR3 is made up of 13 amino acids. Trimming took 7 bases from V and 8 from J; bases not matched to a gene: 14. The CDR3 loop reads CSGTLGTEAKQYF. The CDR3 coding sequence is TGCAGCGGGACTCTGGGGACAGAGGCAAAGCAGTACTTC.

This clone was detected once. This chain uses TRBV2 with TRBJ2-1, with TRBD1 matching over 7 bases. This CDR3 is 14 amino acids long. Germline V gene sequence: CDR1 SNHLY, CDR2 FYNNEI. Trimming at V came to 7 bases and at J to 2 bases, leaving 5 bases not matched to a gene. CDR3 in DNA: TGTGCCAGCAAAGACAGGGCCCCCTACAATGAGCAGTTCTTC. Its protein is CASKDRAPYNEQFF.

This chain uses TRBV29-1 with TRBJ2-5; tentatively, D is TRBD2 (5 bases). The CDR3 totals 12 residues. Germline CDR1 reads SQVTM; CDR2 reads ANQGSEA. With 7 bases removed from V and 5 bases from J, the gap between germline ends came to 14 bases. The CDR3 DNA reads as TGCAGCGCTCGAGGGTGGCTGGAGACCCAGTACTTC. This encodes CSARGWLETQYF.

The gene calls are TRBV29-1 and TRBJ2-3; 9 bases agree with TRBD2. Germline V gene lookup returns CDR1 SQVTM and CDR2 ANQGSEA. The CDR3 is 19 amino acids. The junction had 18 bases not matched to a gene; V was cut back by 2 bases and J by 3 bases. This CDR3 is CSVETPLHEIAGETDTQYF. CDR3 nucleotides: TGCAGCGTTGAAACACCCCTCCATGAGATAGCGGGAGAAACAGATACGCAGTATTTT.

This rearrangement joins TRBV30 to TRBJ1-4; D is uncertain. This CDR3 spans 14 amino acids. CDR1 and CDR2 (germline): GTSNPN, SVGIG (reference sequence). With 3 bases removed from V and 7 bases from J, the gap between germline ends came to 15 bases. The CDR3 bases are TGTGCCTGGAGGGATCGGGGTTTTCGTGAAAAACTGTTTTTT. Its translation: CAWRDRGFREKLFF. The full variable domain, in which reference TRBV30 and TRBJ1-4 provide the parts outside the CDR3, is SQTIHQWPATLVQPVGSPLSLECTVEGTSNPNLYWYRQAAGRGLQLLFYSVGIGQISSEVPQNLSASRPQDRQFILSSKKLLLSDSGFYLCAWRDRGFREKLFFGSGTQLSVL.

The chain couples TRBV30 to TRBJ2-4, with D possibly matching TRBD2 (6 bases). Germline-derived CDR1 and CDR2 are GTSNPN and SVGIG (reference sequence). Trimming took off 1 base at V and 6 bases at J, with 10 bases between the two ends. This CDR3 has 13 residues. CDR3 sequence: CAWSGDSGNIQYF. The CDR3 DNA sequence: TGTGCCTGGAGTGGAGATAGCGGAAACATTCAGTACTTC.

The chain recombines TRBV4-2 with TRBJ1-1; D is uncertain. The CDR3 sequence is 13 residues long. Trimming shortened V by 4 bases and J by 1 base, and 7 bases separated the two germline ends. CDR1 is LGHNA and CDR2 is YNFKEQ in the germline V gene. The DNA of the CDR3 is TGTGCCAGCAGCCGAGGAGGGAACACTGAAGCTTTCTTT. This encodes CASSRGGNTEAFF.

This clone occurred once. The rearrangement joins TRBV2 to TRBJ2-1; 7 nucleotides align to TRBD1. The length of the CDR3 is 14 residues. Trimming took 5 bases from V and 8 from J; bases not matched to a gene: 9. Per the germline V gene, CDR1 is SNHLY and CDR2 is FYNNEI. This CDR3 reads CASSNRGSRDEQFF. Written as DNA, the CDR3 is TGTGCCAGCAGTAACAGGGGAAGTAGGGATGAGCAGTTCTTC.

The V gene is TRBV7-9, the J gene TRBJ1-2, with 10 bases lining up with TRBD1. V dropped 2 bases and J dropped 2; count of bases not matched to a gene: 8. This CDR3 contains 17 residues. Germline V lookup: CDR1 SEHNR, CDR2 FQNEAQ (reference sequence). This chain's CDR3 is CASSLLRPGQGNYGYTF. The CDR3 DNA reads TGTGCCAGCAGCTTACTCAGGCCGGGACAGGGGAACTATGGCTACACCTTC.

DNA for the CDR3: TGTGCCAGCAGAAGCCCCAGCACAGATACGCAGTATTTT. Translation gives CASRSPSTDTQYF. The V call is TRBV6-5, the J call TRBJ2-3; unclear D gene. The CDR3 runs to 13 residues. Germline CDR1 and CDR2: MNHEY and SVGAGI. Trimming removed 6 bases at V and 0 bases at J, with 7 bases between.

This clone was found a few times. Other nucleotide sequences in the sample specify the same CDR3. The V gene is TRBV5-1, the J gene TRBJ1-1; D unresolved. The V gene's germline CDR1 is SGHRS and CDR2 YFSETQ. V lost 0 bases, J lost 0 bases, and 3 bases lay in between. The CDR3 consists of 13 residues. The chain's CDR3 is CASSLVVNTEAFF. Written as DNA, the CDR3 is TGCGCCAGCAGCTTGGTCGTGAACACTGAAGCTTTCTTT.

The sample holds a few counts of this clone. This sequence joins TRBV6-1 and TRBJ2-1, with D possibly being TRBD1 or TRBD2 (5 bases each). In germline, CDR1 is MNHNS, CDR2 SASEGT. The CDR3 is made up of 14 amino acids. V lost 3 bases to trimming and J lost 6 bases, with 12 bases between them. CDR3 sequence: CASSESGRLNEQFF. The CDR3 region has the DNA TGTGCCAGCAGTGAGTCGGGACGTCTCAATGAGCAGTTCTTC.